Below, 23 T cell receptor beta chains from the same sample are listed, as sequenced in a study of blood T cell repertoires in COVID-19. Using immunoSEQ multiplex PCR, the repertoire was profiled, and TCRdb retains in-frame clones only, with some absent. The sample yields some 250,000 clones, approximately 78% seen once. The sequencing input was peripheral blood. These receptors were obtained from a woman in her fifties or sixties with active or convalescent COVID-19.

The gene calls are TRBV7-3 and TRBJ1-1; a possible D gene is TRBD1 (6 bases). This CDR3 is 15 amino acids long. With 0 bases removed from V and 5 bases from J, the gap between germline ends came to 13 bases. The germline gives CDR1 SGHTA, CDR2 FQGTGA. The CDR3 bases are TGTGCCAGCAGCTTAACGTCCGGGAGGGGGACTGAAGCTTTCTTT. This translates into CASSLTSGRGTEAFF. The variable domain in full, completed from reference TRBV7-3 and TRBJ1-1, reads GAGVSQTPSNKVTEKGKYVELRCDPISGHTALYWYRQSLGQGPEFLIYFQGTGAADDSGLPNDRFFAVRPEGSVSTLKIQRTERGDSAVYLCASSLTSGRGTEAFFGQGTRLTVV.

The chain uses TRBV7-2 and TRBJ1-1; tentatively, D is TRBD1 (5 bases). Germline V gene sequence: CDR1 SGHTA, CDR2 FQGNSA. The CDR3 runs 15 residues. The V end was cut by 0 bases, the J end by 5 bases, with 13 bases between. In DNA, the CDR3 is TGTGCCAGCAGCTTAGCGGGGCCCAGGGTGACTGAAGCTTTCTTT. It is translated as CASSLAGPRVTEAFF.

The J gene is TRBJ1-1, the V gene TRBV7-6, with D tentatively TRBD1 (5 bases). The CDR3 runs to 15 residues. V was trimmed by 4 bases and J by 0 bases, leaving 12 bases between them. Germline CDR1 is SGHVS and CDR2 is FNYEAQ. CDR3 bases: TGTGCCAGCAGCTCTCCGCGGGGGTTGAACACTGAAGCTTTCTTT. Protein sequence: CASSSPRGLNTEAFF.

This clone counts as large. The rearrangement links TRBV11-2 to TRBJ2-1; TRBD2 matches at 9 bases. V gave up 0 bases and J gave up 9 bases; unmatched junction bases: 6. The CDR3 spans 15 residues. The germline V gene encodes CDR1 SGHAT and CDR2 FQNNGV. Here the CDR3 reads CASSLESGGSREQFF. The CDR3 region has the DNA TGTGCCAGCAGCTTAGAAAGCGGGGGGTCCCGTGAGCAGTTCTTC.

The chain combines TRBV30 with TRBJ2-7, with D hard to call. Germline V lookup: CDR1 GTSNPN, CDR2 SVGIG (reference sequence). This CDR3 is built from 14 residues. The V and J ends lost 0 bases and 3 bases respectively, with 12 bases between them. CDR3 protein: CAWSVPGRSYEQYF. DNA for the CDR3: TGTGCCTGGAGTGTACCTGGCAGAAGCTACGAGCAGTACTTC.

CDR3 bases: TGTGCCAGCAGCCCGGGGAGAGGGAGATCTAATGAAAAACTGTTTTTT. It yields the protein CASSPGRGRSNEKLFF. The chain employs TRBV7-8 and TRBJ1-4; D is undetermined. The CDR3 is made up of 16 amino acids. CDR1 is SGHVS, CDR2 FQNEAQ, per germline. The V and J ends lost 5 bases and 3 bases respectively, with 16 bases between them.

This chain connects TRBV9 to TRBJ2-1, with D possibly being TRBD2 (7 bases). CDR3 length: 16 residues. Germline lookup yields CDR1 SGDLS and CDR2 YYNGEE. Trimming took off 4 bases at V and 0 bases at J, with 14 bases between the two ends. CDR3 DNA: TGTGCCAGCAGCCCCCGGGGGGCGAGCTCCTACAATGAGCAGTTCTTC. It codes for CASSPRGASSYNEQFF.

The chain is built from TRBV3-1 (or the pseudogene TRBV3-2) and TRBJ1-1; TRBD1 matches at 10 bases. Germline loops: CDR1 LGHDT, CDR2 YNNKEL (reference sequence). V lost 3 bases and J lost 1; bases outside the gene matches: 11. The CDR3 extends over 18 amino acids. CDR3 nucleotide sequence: TGTGCCAGCAGCCAGGACAGGGGGTCAAGGGGGCAGAACACTGAAGCTTTCTTT. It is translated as CASSQDRGSRGQNTEAFF.

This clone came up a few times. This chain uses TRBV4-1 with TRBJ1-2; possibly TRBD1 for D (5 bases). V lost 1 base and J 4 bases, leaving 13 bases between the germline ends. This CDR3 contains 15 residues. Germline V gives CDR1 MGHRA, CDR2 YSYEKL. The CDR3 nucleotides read TGCGCCAGCAGCCAAGGTCTCCGGGGGGTCTATGGCTACACCTTC. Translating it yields CASSQGLRGVYGYTF.

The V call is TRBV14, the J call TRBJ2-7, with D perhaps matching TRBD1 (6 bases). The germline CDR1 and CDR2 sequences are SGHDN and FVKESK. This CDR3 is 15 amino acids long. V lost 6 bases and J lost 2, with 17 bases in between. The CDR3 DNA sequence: TGTGCCAGCAGTCTTATGACAGGTATTGCCTACGAGCAGTACTTC. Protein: CASSLMTGIAYEQYF.

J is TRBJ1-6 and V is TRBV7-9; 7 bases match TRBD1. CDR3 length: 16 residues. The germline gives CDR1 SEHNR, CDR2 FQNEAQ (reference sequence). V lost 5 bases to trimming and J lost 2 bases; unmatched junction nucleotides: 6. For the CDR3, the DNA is TGTGCCAGCAGCCCCCGGACAGGAACCTATAATTCACCCCTCCACTTT. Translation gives CASSPRTGTYNSPLHF.

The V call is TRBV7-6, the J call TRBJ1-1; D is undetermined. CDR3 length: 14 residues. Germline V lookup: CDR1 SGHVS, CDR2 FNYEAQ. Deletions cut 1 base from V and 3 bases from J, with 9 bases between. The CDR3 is CASSLVLRDTEAFF. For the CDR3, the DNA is TGTGCCAGCAGCTTAGTCCTCCGGGACACTGAAGCTTTCTTT.

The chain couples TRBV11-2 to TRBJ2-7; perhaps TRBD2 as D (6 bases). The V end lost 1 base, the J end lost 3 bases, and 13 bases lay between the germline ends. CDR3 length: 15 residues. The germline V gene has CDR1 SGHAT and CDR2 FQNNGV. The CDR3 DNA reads TGTGCCAGCAGCTTAGCGGGGGTATCGCACTACGAGCAGTACTTC. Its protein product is CASSLAGVSHYEQYF. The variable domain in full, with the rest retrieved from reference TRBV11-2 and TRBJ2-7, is EAGVAQSPRYKIIEKRQSVAFWCNPISGHATLYWYQQILGQGPKLLIQFQNNGVVDDSQLPKDRFSAERLKGVDSTLKIQPAKLEDSAVYLCASSLAGVSHYEQYFGPGTRLTVT.

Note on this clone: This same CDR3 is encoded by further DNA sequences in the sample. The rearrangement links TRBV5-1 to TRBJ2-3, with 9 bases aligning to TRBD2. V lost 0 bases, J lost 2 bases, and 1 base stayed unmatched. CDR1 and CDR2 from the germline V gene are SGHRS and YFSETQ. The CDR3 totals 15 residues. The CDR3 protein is CASSLGLADTDTQYF. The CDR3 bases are TGCGCCAGCAGCTTGGGACTAGCGGACACAGATACGCAGTATTTT.

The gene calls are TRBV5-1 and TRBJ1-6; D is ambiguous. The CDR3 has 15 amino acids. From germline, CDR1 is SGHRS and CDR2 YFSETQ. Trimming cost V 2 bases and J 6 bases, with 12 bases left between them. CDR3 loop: CASSLSRSSNSPLHF. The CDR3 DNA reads TGCGCCAGCAGCTTATCGAGATCTAGTAATTCACCCCTCCACTTT.

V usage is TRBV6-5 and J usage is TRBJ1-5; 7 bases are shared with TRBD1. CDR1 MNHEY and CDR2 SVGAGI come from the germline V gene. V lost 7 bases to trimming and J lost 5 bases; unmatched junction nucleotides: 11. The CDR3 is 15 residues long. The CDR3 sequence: CASTERTGTDQPQHF. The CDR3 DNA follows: TGTGCCAGCACCGAAAGGACAGGCACAGATCAGCCCCAGCATTTT.

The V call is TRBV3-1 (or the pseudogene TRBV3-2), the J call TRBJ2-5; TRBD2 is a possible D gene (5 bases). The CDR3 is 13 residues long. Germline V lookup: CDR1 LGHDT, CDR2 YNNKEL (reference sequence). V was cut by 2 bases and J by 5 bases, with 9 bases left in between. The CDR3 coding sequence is TGTGCCAGCAGCCAACGAGCGGCGGAGACCCAGTACTTC. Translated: CASSQRAAETQYF.

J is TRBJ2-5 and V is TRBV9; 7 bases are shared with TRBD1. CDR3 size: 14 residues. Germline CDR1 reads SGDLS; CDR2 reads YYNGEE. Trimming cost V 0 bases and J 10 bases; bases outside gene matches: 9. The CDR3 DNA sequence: TGTGCCAGCAGCGTAGGACGACAGGGAGAGGTCCAGTACTTC. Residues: CASSVGRQGEVQYF.

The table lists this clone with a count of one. The CDR3 reads CASSQQQGPYGYTF. The CDR3 region has the DNA TGTGCCAGCAGCCAACAACAGGGCCCCTATGGCTACACCTTC. The gene calls are TRBV6-5 and TRBJ1-2; D perhaps matches TRBD1 (6 bases). Germline CDR1 reads MNHEY; CDR2 reads SVGAGI. Trimming removed 6 bases at V and 4 bases at J, with 15 bases between. The CDR3 covers 14 residues.

The CDR3 loop is CASSVQYSGGTYYNEQFF. In nucleotides, the CDR3 is TGTGCCAGCAGCGTCCAGTACTCCGGGGGTACATACTACAATGAGCAGTTCTTC. This chain joins TRBV9 and TRBJ2-1; a possible D gene is TRBD2 (6 bases). Germline V gene sequence: CDR1 SGDLS, CDR2 YYNGEE. CDR3 length: 18 amino acids. Trimming removed 2 bases at V and 3 bases at J, with 21 bases between.

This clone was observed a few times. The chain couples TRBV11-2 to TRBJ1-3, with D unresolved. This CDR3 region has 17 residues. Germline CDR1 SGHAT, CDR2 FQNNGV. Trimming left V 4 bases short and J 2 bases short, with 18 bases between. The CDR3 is CASSSTRGRRTGNTIYF. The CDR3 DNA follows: TGTGCCAGCAGCTCCACTCGGGGAAGGAGAACTGGAAACACCATATATTTT. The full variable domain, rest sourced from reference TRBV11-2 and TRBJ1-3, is EAGVAQSPRYKIIEKRQSVAFWCNPISGHATLYWYQQILGQGPKLLIQFQNNGVVDDSQLPKDRFSAERLKGVDSTLKIQPAKLEDSAVYLCASSSTRGRRTGNTIYFGEGSWLTVV.

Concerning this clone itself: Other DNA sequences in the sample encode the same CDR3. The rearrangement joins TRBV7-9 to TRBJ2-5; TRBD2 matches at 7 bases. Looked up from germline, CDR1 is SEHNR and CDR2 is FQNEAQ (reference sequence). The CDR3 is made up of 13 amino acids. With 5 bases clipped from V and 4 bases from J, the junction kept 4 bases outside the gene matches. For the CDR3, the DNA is TGTGCCAGCAGCCTCACTAGCGTAGAGACCCAGTACTTC. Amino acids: CASSLTSVETQYF.

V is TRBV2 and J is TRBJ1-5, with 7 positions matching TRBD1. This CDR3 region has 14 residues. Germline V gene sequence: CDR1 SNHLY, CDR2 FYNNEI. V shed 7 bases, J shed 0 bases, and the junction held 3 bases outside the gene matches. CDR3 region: CASKGANSNQPQHF. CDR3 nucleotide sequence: TGTGCCAGCAAGGGGGCAAATAGCAATCAGCCCCAGCATTTT.